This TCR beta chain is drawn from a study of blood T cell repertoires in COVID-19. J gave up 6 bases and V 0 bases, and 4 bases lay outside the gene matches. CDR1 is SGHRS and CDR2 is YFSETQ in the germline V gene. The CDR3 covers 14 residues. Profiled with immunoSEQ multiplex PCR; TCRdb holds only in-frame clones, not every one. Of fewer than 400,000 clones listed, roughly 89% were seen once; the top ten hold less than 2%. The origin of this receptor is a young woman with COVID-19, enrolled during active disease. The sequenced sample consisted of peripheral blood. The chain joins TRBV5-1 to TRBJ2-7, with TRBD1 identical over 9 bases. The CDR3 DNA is TGCGCCAGCAGCTTGGAGACAGGGGGGTCCGAGCAGTACTTC. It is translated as CASSLETGGSEQYF.